These 30 T cell receptor beta chains were all obtained from the same sample, sequenced in a study of CD8 T cells in Susac syndrome. Roughly 0.45 to 1 ug RNA was reverse transcribed with random hexamers. TCRdb fed the immunoSEQ multiplex PCR reads into MiXCR, producing one record per CDR3 protein. The table shows fewer than 350,000 distinct CDR3 sequences, with about 92% occurring only once. Sample: CD4+ T cells from PBMCs. The receptors were sampled from a human donor with multiple sclerosis.

The rearrangement joins TRBV5-4 to TRBJ1-6; possibly TRBD1 for D (6 bases). The CDR3 contains 15 residues. Germline loops: CDR1 SGHNT, CDR2 YYREEE (reference sequence). Trimming stripped 1 base from V and 4 bases from J, with 9 bases between. Written as DNA, the CDR3 is TGTGCCAGCAGCTTGATAGGGGGGTATAATTCACCCCTCCACTTT. This codes for CASSLIGGYNSPLHF.

In nucleotides, the CDR3 is TGTGCCAGCAGCCCCCAACCCCAGGGGGACCCAGAGACCCAGTACTTC. Protein sequence: CASSPQPQGDPETQYF. The chain has TRBV9 and TRBJ2-5; 7 bases fit TRBD1. The CDR3 is 16 residues long. Germline V gene data show CDR1 as SGDLS and CDR2 as YYNGEE. V dropped 4 bases and J dropped 4; count of bases not matched to a gene: 13.

V and J are TRBV3-1 and TRBJ1-4, with D unclear. V gave up 0 bases and J gave up 7 bases, with 9 bases separating them. Germline loops: CDR1 LGHDT, CDR2 YNNKEL (reference sequence). This CDR3 has 14 amino acids. In DNA form, the CDR3 reads TGTGCCAGCAGCCAAGACTGGTGGAGTGAAAAACTGTTTTTT. Translated, it gives CASSQDWWSEKLFF.

In this sample, this clonotype turned up once. V gene TRBV7-9 combines with J gene TRBJ1-1, with unresolved D. Germline CDR1 SEHNR, CDR2 FQNEAQ (reference sequence). The length of the CDR3 is 12 residues. Trimming took off 1 base at V and 10 bases at J, with 10 bases between the two ends. CDR3: CASSLGSGRAFF. CDR3 coding DNA: TGTGCCAGCAGCTTAGGAAGCGGCCGAGCTTTCTTT.

V and J are TRBV18 and TRBJ1-1; D gene ambiguous. Trimming pared 0 bases from V and 1 base from J, leaving 9 bases between. Germline CDR1 reads KGHSH; CDR2 reads LQKENI. The CDR3 is made up of 15 amino acids. The chain's CDR3 is CASSPPGNRNTEAFF. The CDR3 bases are TGTGCCAGCTCACCACCGGGCAACCGGAACACTGAAGCTTTCTTT.

The chain is built from TRBV5-1 and TRBJ1-5, with D uncertain. This CDR3 comprises 15 residues. Germline CDR1 and CDR2: SGHRS and YFSETQ. V lost 2 bases and J lost 4, with 13 bases in between. CDR3 in amino acids: CASSFGSGSNQPQHF. The CDR3 nucleotides are TGCGCCAGCAGCTTTGGTTCCGGGTCGAATCAGCCCCAGCATTTT.

The gene calls are TRBV5-1 and TRBJ2-7, with TRBD1 identical over 12 bases. Germline trimming cut 4 bases from V and 6 bases from J; bases unmatched to any gene: 5. CDR1 and CDR2 from the germline V gene are SGHRS and YFSETQ. The CDR3 totals 14 residues. Here the CDR3 reads CASSGGQGASEQYF. DNA for the CDR3: TGCGCCAGCAGCGGGGGACAGGGGGCGAGCGAGCAGTACTTC.

This chain links TRBV7-9 with TRBJ1-2; D gene ambiguous. Between the trimmed V and J ends, which lost 3 bases and 8 bases, there was a span of 13 bases. The CDR3 is 13 residues long. Germline V CDR1 and CDR2: SEHNR, FQNEAQ (reference sequence). CDR3 bases: TGTGCCAGCAGCTTCACGGCAGTCTTAGGCTACACCTTC. Its translation is CASSFTAVLGYTF.

The rearrangement links TRBV27 to TRBJ2-7, with D maybe TRBD2 (5 bases). CDR3 size: 14 residues. Germline V lookup: CDR1 MNHEY, CDR2 SMNVEV (reference sequence). The V end was cut by 6 bases, the J end by 6 bases, with 18 bases between. This CDR3 reads CASSYSQGSSEQYF. As DNA, the CDR3 is TGTGCCAGCAGCTATAGCCAAGGGAGCAGCGAGCAGTACTTC.

The V and J genes are TRBV19 and TRBJ2-1, with D maybe TRBD1 (6 bases). Germline loops: CDR1 LNHDA, CDR2 SQIVND (reference sequence). The V and J ends lost 6 bases and 4 bases respectively, with 25 bases between them. The CDR3 is 18 amino acids. DNA of the CDR3: TGTGCCAGTAGCCTTCCGCCCAACAGGGTTGGCCTTTACAATGAGCAGTTCTTC. It is translated as CASSLPPNRVGLYNEQFF.

This chain uses TRBV5-1 with TRBJ2-1; the D gene is possibly TRBD1 (6 bases). Looked up from germline, CDR1 is SGHRS and CDR2 is YFSETQ. V lost 2 bases and J lost 4, with 13 bases in between. This CDR3 is built from 15 residues. The CDR3 sequence: CASSFDGQPYNEQFF. The CDR3 nucleotides read TGCGCCAGCAGCTTTGACGGACAGCCATACAATGAGCAGTTCTTC.

The chain employs TRBV24-1 and TRBJ1-5, with a tentative D call TRBD1 (6 bases). The germline V gene has CDR1 KGHDR and CDR2 SFDVKD. V lost 0 bases and J lost 6, with 14 bases in between. There are 16 residues in the CDR3. The CDR3 loop reads CATSDLRQGWGQPQHF. In nucleotides, the CDR3 is TGTGCCACCAGTGATTTGCGGCAGGGGTGGGGTCAGCCCCAGCATTTT.

The V call is TRBV9, the J call TRBJ2-1; D may correspond to TRBD1 or TRBD2 (5 bases each). Germline V lookup: CDR1 SGDLS, CDR2 YYNGEE. The CDR3 totals 16 residues. V was clipped by 2 bases and J by 4 bases, with 16 bases between them. CDR3: CASSVLGDQRYNEQFF. CDR3 DNA: TGTGCCAGCAGCGTCCTAGGGGACCAACGATACAATGAGCAGTTCTTC.

In its sample, this clonotype was seen once. This chain connects TRBV6-5 to TRBJ2-7; either TRBD1 or TRBD2 may fit D (5 bases each). Germline V gene data show CDR1 as MNHEY and CDR2 as SVGAGI. The CDR3 sequence is 13 residues long. V was pared by 5 bases and J by 4 bases, with 12 bases between. The DNA of the CDR3 is TGTGCCAGCAGTAGGGGACCCGGATACGAGCAGTACTTC. Protein product: CASSRGPGYEQYF.

The chain couples TRBV5-1 to TRBJ2-3; 7 nucleotides align to TRBD1. Germline V CDR1 and CDR2: SGHRS, YFSETQ. The trim removed 3 bases at V and 0 bases at J, leaving 7 bases unmatched. The CDR3 has 16 amino acids. The CDR3 here is CASSSQTGRSTDTQYF. The CDR3 DNA sequence: TGCGCCAGCAGCTCCCAGACAGGGCGGAGCACAGATACGCAGTATTTT.

This clonotype was detected only a few times. J is TRBJ2-1 and V is TRBV19, with 11 bases fitting TRBD2. Trimming cost V 3 bases and J 5 bases; bases outside gene matches: 0. Germline assignment: CDR1 LNHDA and CDR2 SQIVND (reference sequence). The CDR3 is 14 residues long. This CDR3 is CASSMGLADNEQFF. The CDR3 coding sequence is TGTGCCAGTAGTATGGGACTAGCGGACAATGAGCAGTTCTTC.

The chain employs TRBV14 and TRBJ2-1, with D perhaps assigned TRBD1 or TRBD2 (6 bases each). The germline V gene has CDR1 SGHDN and CDR2 FVKESK. V lost 2 bases and J 2 bases, leaving 10 bases between the germline ends. This CDR3 spans 15 amino acids. The CDR3: CASSQMGGPYNEQFF. The CDR3 nucleotides are TGTGCCAGCAGCCAAATGGGGGGCCCCTACAATGAGCAGTTCTTC.

This chain connects TRBV5-4 to TRBJ2-5, with 8 nucleotides matching TRBD2. This CDR3 is built from 16 residues. V dropped 0 bases and J dropped 3; count of bases not matched to a gene: 7. CDR1 is SGHNT, CDR2 YYREEE, per germline (reference sequence). The CDR3 nucleotides read TGTGCCAGCAGCTTGGATCCGGGACTAGGGAAAGAGACCCAGTACTTC. It is translated as CASSLDPGLGKETQYF.

This chain uses TRBV7-4 with TRBJ2-4; weak D call: TRBD1 (6 bases). CDR1 SGHVT and CDR2 SQSDAQ come from the germline V gene. This CDR3 has 17 residues. Between the trimmed V and J ends, which lost 1 base and 6 bases, there was a span of 19 bases. Here the CDR3 DNA reads TGTGCCAGCAGCTTAGGTGGCGTCAGGGGCGGAGGAAACATTCAGTACTTC. It specifies CASSLGGVRGGGNIQYF.

The chain combines TRBV18 with TRBJ1-2; D not certain. The V end lost 5 bases, the J end lost 2 bases, and 9 bases lay between the germline ends. The CDR3 has 13 amino acids. Germline-derived CDR1 and CDR2 are KGHSH and LQKENI. In DNA form, the CDR3 reads TGTGCCAGCTCAGATGACGGAAACTATGGCTACACCTTC. This translates into CASSDDGNYGYTF. The full variable domain, with the rest looked up from reference TRBV18 and TRBJ1-2, is NAGVMQNPRHLVRRRGQEARLRCSPMKGHSHVYWYRQLPEEGLKFMVYLQKENIIDESGMPKERFSAEFPKEGPSILRIQQVVRGDSAAYFCASSDDGNYGYTFGSGTRLTVV.

J is TRBJ2-7 and V is TRBV18; tentatively, D is TRBD1 (7 bases). CDR1 KGHSH and CDR2 LQKENI come from the germline V gene. The CDR3 is 13 residues long. V was trimmed by 2 bases and J by 6 bases, leaving 11 bases between them. This chain's CDR3 is CASSPDQGGEQYF. The CDR3 DNA sequence: TGTGCCAGCTCACCAGACCAGGGGGGCGAGCAGTACTTC. Based on the CDR3 plus reference TRBV18 and TRBJ2-7, the full variable domain is NAGVMQNPRHLVRRRGQEARLRCSPMKGHSHVYWYRQLPEEGLKFMVYLQKENIIDESGMPKERFSAEFPKEGPSILRIQQVVRGDSAAYFCASSPDQGGEQYFGPGTRLTVT.

This chain uses TRBV7-8 with TRBJ2-2; D ambiguous. The CDR3 runs 16 residues. The V gene's germline CDR1 is SGHVS and CDR2 FQNEAQ. The V gene lost 0 bases and the J gene lost 4 bases, with 12 bases spanning the gap. The CDR3 sequence is CASSLAMVVFTGELFF. CDR3 in DNA: TGTGCCAGCAGCTTAGCGATGGTGGTTTTCACCGGGGAGCTGTTTTTT.

The V call is TRBV6-5, the J call TRBJ2-3; D gene ambiguous. The V gene lost 8 bases and the J gene lost 4 bases, with 7 bases spanning the gap. The CDR3 contains 11 residues. Germline assignment: CDR1 MNHEY and CDR2 SVGAGI. CDR3 in DNA: TGTGCCAGCGGCCGGGCAGATACGCAGTATTTT. Its protein product is CASGRADTQYF.

This chain links TRBV27 with TRBJ1-1, with TRBD1 as a possible D gene (6 bases). Germline CDR1 and CDR2: MNHEY and SMNVEV (reference sequence). Trimming took off 3 bases at V and 4 bases at J, with 21 bases between the two ends. This CDR3 is 17 amino acids long. DNA of the CDR3: TGTGCCAGCAGTTTCTCCGTGGGGGCAGGAGGGGTCACTGAAGCTTTCTTT. Translation gives CASSFSVGAGGVTEAFF.

The chain recombines TRBV6-5 with TRBJ1-2; no definite D call. The CDR3 sequence is 13 residues long. From germline, CDR1 is MNHEY and CDR2 SVGAGI. Trimming left V 8 bases short and J 7 bases short, with 17 bases between. The CDR3 region is CASWNKGRRGYTF. The CDR3 DNA follows: TGTGCCAGCTGGAACAAGGGAAGGCGTGGCTACACCTTC.

This clonotype appeared once. The conserved closing phenylalanine or tryptophan is absent in this CDR3, likely reflecting a read error. As DNA, the CDR3 is TGTGCCAGCAGCTTAGCGGGGGGGGACAATGAGCAGTTCGTC. Amino acids: CASSLAGGDNEQFV. The chain combines TRBV7-2 with TRBJ2-1, with 7 bases that match TRBD2. Trimming cost V 0 bases and J 5 bases; bases outside gene matches: 1. This CDR3 region has 14 residues. Germline CDR1 is SGHTA and CDR2 is FQGNSA.

This chain links TRBV11-2 with TRBJ2-1; D is unclear. V lost 5 bases and J 8 bases, leaving 10 bases between the germline ends. The length of the CDR3 is 12 residues. Per the germline V gene, CDR1 is SGHAT and CDR2 is FQNNGV. The CDR3: CASSPNLDEQFF. The CDR3, as DNA: TGTGCCAGCAGCCCCAATTTAGATGAGCAGTTCTTC. Variable domain in full (rest from reference TRBV11-2 and TRBJ2-1): EAGVAQSPRYKIIEKRQSVAFWCNPISGHATLYWYQQILGQGPKLLIQFQNNGVVDDSQLPKDRFSAERLKGVDSTLKIQPAKLEDSAVYLCASSPNLDEQFFGPGTRLTVL.

This clonotype occurred once. The V call is TRBV5-1, the J call TRBJ1-1; D is undetermined. CDR3 length equals 14 residues. Looked up from germline, CDR1 is SGHRS and CDR2 is YFSETQ. V gave up 3 bases and J gave up 1 base, with 10 bases separating them. The CDR3: CASSSTPSNTEAFF. CDR3 bases: TGCGCCAGCAGCTCCACCCCCTCGAACACTGAAGCTTTCTTT.

This CDR3 is CSGNDRNTEAFF. The CDR3 coding sequence is TGCAGCGGAAATGACCGGAACACTGAAGCTTTCTTT. The chain recombines TRBV29-1 with TRBJ1-1; D gene unclear. This CDR3 has 12 residues. The V gene's germline CDR1 is SQVTM and CDR2 ANQGSEA. The V end lost 7 bases, the J end lost 1 base, and 10 bases lay between the germline ends.

On this clonotype itself: Sequence at one end of the junction differs from germline and may be a read error. The V call is TRBV14, the J call TRBJ1-3; D is ambiguous. The CDR3 is 13 residues long. The germline gives CDR1 SGHDN, CDR2 FVKESK. In nucleotides, the CDR3 is TGTGCCAGCAGCCAAGATTACGGGCCCGGAGTGGATTTT. Translated: CASSQDYGPGVDF.